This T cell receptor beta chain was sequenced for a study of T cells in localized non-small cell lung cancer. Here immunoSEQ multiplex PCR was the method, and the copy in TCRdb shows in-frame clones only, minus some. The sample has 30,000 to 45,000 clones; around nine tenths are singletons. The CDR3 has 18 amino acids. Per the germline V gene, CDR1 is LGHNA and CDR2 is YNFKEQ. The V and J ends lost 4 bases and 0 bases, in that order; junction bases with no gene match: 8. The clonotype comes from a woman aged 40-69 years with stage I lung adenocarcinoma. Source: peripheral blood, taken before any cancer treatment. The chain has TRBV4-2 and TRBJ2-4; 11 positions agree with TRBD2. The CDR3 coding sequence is TGTGCCAGCAGCCGGCTAGCGGGGGGCTCCCTAGCCAAAAACATTCAGTACTTC. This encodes CASSRLAGGSLAKNIQYF.